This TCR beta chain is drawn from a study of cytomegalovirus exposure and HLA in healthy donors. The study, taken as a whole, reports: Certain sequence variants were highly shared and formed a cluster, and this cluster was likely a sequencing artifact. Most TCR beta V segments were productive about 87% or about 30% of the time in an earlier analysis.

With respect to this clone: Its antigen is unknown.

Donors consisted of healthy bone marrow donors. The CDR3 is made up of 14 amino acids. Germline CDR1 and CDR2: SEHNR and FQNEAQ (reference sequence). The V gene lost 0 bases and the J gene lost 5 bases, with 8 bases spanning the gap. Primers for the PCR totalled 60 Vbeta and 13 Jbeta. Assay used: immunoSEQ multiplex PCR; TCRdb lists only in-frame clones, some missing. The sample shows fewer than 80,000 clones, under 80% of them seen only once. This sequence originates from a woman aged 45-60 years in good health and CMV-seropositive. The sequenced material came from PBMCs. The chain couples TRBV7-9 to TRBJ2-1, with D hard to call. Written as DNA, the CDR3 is TGTGCCAGCAGCTTAGCGTGGAGTAACAATGAGCAGTTCTTC. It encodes CASSLAWSNNEQFF.